The T cell receptor beta chain under discussion was sequenced for a study of blood T cell repertoires in COVID-19. For the study at large: T cells, B-cell-depleted T cells, or PBMCs provided the cDNA or gDNA that served as material.

CDR1 MDHEN and CDR2 SYDVKM come from the germline V gene. The CDR3 contains 13 residues. V lost 4 bases and J 5 bases, leaving 12 bases between the germline ends. This clone appeared once. Sequenced by immunoSEQ multiplex PCR; TCRdb stores in-frame clones only, minus some. This table has roughly 130,000 clones, about 88% appearing once. J is TRBJ2-7 and V is TRBV28, with D perhaps TRBD2 (6 bases). The sample was peripheral blood. The sequence was collected from a man aged 60 to 75 with COVID-19, enrolled during active disease. In nucleotides, the CDR3 is TGTGCCAGCAGTTCTCTGCGGGGCCACGAGCAGTACTTC. Translation: CASSSLRGHEQYF. The full variable domain, in which reference TRBV28 and TRBJ2-7 provide the parts outside the CDR3, is DVKVTQSSRYLVKRTGEKVFLECVQDMDHENMFWYRQDPGLGLRLIYFSYDVKMKEKGDIPEGYSVSREKKERFSLILESASTNQTSMYLCASSSLRGHEQYFGPGTRLTVT.